A single sample is the source of the 8 T cell receptor beta chains below, sequenced in a study of identical twins. MiXCR, applied by TCRdb to the 5' RACE reads, yields one record per CDR3 protein. The sample has roughly 250,000 distinct CDR3 sequences; more than 13% are singletons. Sequenced: memory (CD45RO+) T cells sorted from blood. These receptors were obtained from a young woman in good health.

This chain links TRBV4-3 with TRBJ2-5, with D possibly being TRBD1 (5 bases). V shed 0 bases and J shed 4 bases, with 12 bases lying between them. The CDR3 consists of 15 residues. Per the germline V gene, CDR1 is LGHNA and CDR2 is YSLEER. This chain's CDR3 is CASSQEMQGGETQYF. CDR3 nucleotide sequence: TGCGCCAGCAGCCAAGAAATGCAGGGCGGAGAGACCCAGTACTTC.

This clonotype occurred once. The V and J genes are TRBV15 and TRBJ2-3; no clear D. The CDR3 length is 14 residues. In germline, CDR1 is LNHNV, CDR2 YYDKDF (reference sequence). V was shortened by 0 bases and J by 1 base, with 5 bases between the two germline ends. CDR3 amino acids: CATSRDSRTDTQYF. The CDR3 bases are TGTGCCACCAGCAGAGATAGTCGCACAGATACGCAGTATTTT.

J is TRBJ1-4 and V is TRBV6-5, with TRBD1 matching 7 bases. Germline assignment: CDR1 MNHEY and CDR2 SVGAGI. The length of the CDR3 is 15 residues. J lost 7 bases, V lost 4 bases, and 9 bases had no gene match. This chain's CDR3 is CASSSSRQGGEKLFF. CDR3 coding DNA: TGTGCCAGCAGTTCCAGCAGACAGGGAGGTGAAAAACTGTTTTTT.

This clonotype was detected only a few times. The rearrangement uses TRBV18 and TRBJ2-2; TRBD2 might be the D (5 bases). CDR1 is KGHSH, CDR2 LQKENI, per germline. Trimming stripped 4 bases from V and 1 base from J, with 10 bases between. This CDR3 is built from 15 residues. CDR3 nucleotides: TGTGCCAGCTCACGAGAGGGCCTGAACACCGGGGAGCTGTTTTTT. Amino acids: CASSREGLNTGELFF.

In its sample, this clonotype was seen a few times. The rearrangement links TRBV10-3 to TRBJ1-2; a weak D match, TRBD1 (6 bases). Trimming removed 0 bases from V and 5 bases from J, with 7 bases in between. The CDR3 length is 13 residues. Germline CDR1 is ENHRY and CDR2 is SYGVKD. CDR3 in amino acids: CAISESRGYGYTF. The CDR3 nucleotides are TGTGCCATCAGTGAGTCGAGGGGGTATGGCTACACCTTC.

This clonotype has only a few counts. The chain employs TRBV15 and TRBJ2-2; D not certain. The V and J ends lost 3 bases and 7 bases respectively, with 6 bases between them. Germline loops: CDR1 LNHNV, CDR2 YYDKDF (reference sequence). The CDR3 spans 12 residues. CDR3 coding DNA: TGTGCCACCAGCAGTGTCTACGGGGAGCTGTTTTTT. As protein: CATSSVYGELFF.

The chain links TRBV5-6 to TRBJ1-2; D gene ambiguous. Germline V lookup: CDR1 SGHDT, CDR2 YYEEEE. The germline V and J ends were trimmed by 4 bases and 4 bases, with 5 bases remaining between them. The CDR3 contains 11 residues. CDR3 region: CASSAGYGYTF. DNA of the CDR3: TGTGCCAGCAGCGCCGGCTATGGCTACACCTTC.

This chain links TRBV25-1 with TRBJ2-7; D remains unclear. Germline CDR1 and CDR2: MGHDK and SYGVNS. The CDR3 spans 11 residues. The germline V and J ends were trimmed by 8 bases and 6 bases, with 11 bases remaining between them. The CDR3 loop is CASLRRREQYF. CDR3 bases: TGTGCCAGCCTTAGACGGCGCGAGCAGTACTTC.